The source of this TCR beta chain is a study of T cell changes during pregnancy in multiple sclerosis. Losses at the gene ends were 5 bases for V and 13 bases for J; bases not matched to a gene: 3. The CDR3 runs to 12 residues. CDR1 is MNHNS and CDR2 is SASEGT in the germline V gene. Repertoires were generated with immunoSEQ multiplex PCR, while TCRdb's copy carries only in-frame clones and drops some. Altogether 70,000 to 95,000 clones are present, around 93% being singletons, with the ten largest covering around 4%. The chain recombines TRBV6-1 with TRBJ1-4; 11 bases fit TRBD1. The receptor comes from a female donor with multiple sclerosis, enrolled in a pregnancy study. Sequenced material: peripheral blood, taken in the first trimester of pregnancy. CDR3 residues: CASSWTGGGLFF. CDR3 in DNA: TGTGCCAGCAGTTGGACAGGGGGCGGACTGTTTTTT.